The source of this TCR beta chain is a study of T cells in narcolepsy. Background on the study: Patients with NT1 or NT2 and healthy control donors were enrolled.

About this clone: The antigen remains undetermined.

The germline gives CDR1 SNHLY, CDR2 FYNNEI. V was trimmed by 5 bases and J by 5 bases, leaving 16 bases between them. The CDR3 length is 15 residues. Libraries were prepared by immunoSEQ multiplex PCR; TCRdb keeps only in-frame clonotypes and omits some of them. Of tens of thousands of clones listed, roughly four fifths are singletons. Study-level results: HCRT-specific and TRIB2-specific autoreactive clonotypes appeared among same-patient CSF and blood CD4+ clonotypes.

The chain uses TRBV2 and TRBJ1-5; weak D call: TRBD1 (6 bases). This sequence was found in a human donor with narcolepsy. Sequenced: CD45RA- memory CD4+ T cells from PBMCs. This CDR3 is CASSRQALKDQPQHF. In nucleotides, the CDR3 is TGTGCCAGCAGTCGACAGGCCCTCAAGGATCAGCCCCAGCATTTT.